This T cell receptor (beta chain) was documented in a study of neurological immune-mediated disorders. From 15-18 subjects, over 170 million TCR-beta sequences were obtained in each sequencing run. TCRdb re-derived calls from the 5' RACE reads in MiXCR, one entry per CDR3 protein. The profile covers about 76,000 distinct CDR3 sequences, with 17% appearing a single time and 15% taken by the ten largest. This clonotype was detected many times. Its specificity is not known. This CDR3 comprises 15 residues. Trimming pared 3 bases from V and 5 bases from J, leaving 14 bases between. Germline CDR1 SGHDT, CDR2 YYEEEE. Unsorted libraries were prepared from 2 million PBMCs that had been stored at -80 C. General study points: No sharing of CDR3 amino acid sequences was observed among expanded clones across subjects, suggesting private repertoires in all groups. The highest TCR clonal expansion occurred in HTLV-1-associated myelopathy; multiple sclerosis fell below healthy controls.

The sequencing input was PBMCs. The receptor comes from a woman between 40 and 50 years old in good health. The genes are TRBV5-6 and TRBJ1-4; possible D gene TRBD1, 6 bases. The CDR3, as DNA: TGTGCCAGCAGCTACCGACAGGAGCAAAATGAAAAACTGTTTTTT. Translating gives CASSYRQEQNEKLFF.